Listed here are 21 T cell receptor beta chains from one sample, sequenced in a study of shared clonotypes between healthy human individuals. The repertoire was sequenced with immunoSEQ multiplex PCR; TCRdb's copy has only in-frame clones and lacks some. The data show some 2,000,000 clones, 85% to 95% seen once. The sample consisted of naive CD4+ T cells sorted from blood. The subset denotes: CD45RA+ positively selected. These receptor sequences come from a man younger than 30 in good health.

The J gene is TRBJ2-5, the V gene TRBV6-1; D unresolved. The germline V gene has CDR1 MNHNS and CDR2 SASEGT. The V gene lost 1 base and the J gene lost 5 bases, with 5 bases spanning the gap. The CDR3 contains 12 residues. CDR3: CASSEDWETQYF. DNA for the CDR3: TGTGCCAGCAGTGAAGATTGGGAGACCCAGTACTTC.

As concerns this clone: Other DNA sequences in the same sample also yield this CDR3. The chain carries TRBV10-3 and TRBJ2-7; TRBD1 or TRBD2 may be the D gene (5 bases each). This CDR3 has 13 residues. Germline CDR1 and CDR2: ENHRY and SYGVKD. The ends were cut back, 6 bases at V and 2 bases at J, with 11 bases in the middle. The CDR3 reads CAISRDGAYEQYF. Written as DNA, the CDR3 is TGTGCCATCAGCCGGGACGGGGCCTACGAGCAGTACTTC.

V and J are TRBV6-1 and TRBJ1-5; 8 bases are shared with TRBD1. The CDR3 is 15 amino acids. V lost 2 bases to trimming and J lost 6 bases; unmatched junction nucleotides: 6. CDR1 is MNHNS, CDR2 SASEGT, per germline. CDR3 sequence: CASSELTGVSQPQHF. In DNA form, the CDR3 reads TGTGCCAGCAGTGAATTGACAGGGGTAAGTCAGCCCCAGCATTTT.

This clone showed up just a few times. V is TRBV10-2 and J is TRBJ2-5, with D perhaps matching TRBD1 (5 bases). The length of the CDR3 is 14 residues. Trimming left V 11 bases short and J 1 base short, with 17 bases between. Germline V gene sequence: CDR1 WSHSY, CDR2 SAAADI. The CDR3 spells CAVRSQGFQETQYF. The CDR3 coding sequence is TGCGCCGTTAGGTCGCAGGGATTCCAAGAGACCCAGTACTTC.

CDR3 protein: CASSATGFTEAFF. CDR3 in DNA: TGTGCCAGCAGCGCGACAGGTTTCACTGAAGCTTTCTTT. V and J are TRBV9 and TRBJ1-1; tentatively, D is TRBD1 (6 bases). Between the trimmed V and J ends, which lost 3 bases and 4 bases, there was a span of 10 bases. Looked up from germline, CDR1 is SGDLS and CDR2 is YYNGEE. This CDR3 is 13 amino acids long.

J is TRBJ1-2 and V is TRBV18; D is uncertain. V was pared by 2 bases and J by 6 bases, with 10 bases between. Germline CDR1 KGHSH, CDR2 LQKENI. There are 13 residues in the CDR3. CDR3 sequence reads: CASSPARFDGYTF. CDR3 coding DNA: TGTGCCAGCTCACCAGCGAGATTCGATGGCTACACCTTC.

This clone was counted a single time. The gene calls are TRBV29-1 and TRBJ2-7; tentatively, D is TRBD2 (6 bases). CDR3 length: 12 residues. V lost 4 bases, J lost 4 bases, and 11 bases lay in between. Germline CDR1 and CDR2: SQVTM and ANQGSEA. The CDR3 protein is CSVGDGGYEQYF. The CDR3 nucleotides are TGCAGCGTTGGCGATGGGGGGTACGAGCAGTACTTC.

V usage is TRBV2 and J usage is TRBJ1-4, with TRBD1 matching over 10 bases. CDR1 is SNHLY and CDR2 is FYNNEI in the germline V gene. V lost 5 bases, J lost 7 bases, and 4 bases stayed unmatched. The CDR3 runs 14 residues. For the CDR3, the DNA is TGTGCCAGCAGTTCCGGGACAGGGGTTGAAAAACTGTTTTTT. It is translated as CASSSGTGVEKLFF.

Notes on this clone: Since no conserved phenylalanine or tryptophan closes the CDR3, a read error is the likely cause. It is unclear where the CDR3 begins or ends on the DNA, so no DNA is shown, and the CDR3 is as TCRdb lists it. The rearrangement joins TRBV27 to TRBJ2-7; the table's D call of TRBD1 was not tested on the DNA. From germline, CDR1 is MNHEY and CDR2 SMNVEV (reference sequence). The CDR3 contains 9 residues when both ends are counted. The CDR3 region is CASSLGQPA.

This sequence joins TRBV5-6 and TRBJ2-3, with D possibly TRBD2 on 6 matching bases. V lost 3 bases and J lost 7, with 9 bases in between. This CDR3 spans 12 amino acids. Germline CDR1 SGHDT, CDR2 YYEEEE. As DNA, the CDR3 is TGTGCCAGCAGCTCTAGCGTAAATACGCAGTATTTT. This codes for CASSSSVNTQYF.

This chain connects TRBV28 to TRBJ2-7; TRBD1 matches 8 bases. The J segment lost 3 bases and the V segment lost 7 bases, leaving 8 bases of the junction unmatched. The CDR3 spans 14 residues. Germline-derived CDR1 and CDR2 are MDHEN and SYDVKM. The CDR3 coding sequence is TGTGCCAGCAACCCAGGACAGGGTCTCTACGAGCAGTACTTC. Translation gives CASNPGQGLYEQYF.

The CDR3 DNA sequence: TGTGCCTGGACTCTATCATTGGACACTGAAGCTTTCTTT. Its protein is CAWTLSLDTEAFF. The chain has TRBV30 and TRBJ1-1; D ambiguous. From germline, CDR1 is GTSNPN and CDR2 SVGIG (reference sequence). This CDR3 contains 13 residues. V was trimmed by 4 bases and J by 3 bases, leaving 12 bases between them.

This clone was seen only a few times. This chain joins TRBV7-9 and TRBJ1-6, with 9 bases aligning to TRBD1. With V trimmed by 1 base and J by 14 bases, 9 bases remained unmatched. Germline CDR1 and CDR2: SEHNR and FQNEAQ (reference sequence). The CDR3 is 15 residues long. This CDR3 is CASSLGDRDRQALHF. DNA of the CDR3: TGTGCCAGCAGCTTAGGGGACAGGGACAGGCAAGCCCTCCACTTT. Combining the CDR3 with reference TRBV7-9 and TRBJ1-6 gives the whole variable domain DTGVSQNPRHKITKRGQNVTFRCDPISEHNRLYWYRQTLGQGPEFLTYFQNEAQLEKSRLLSDRFSAERPKGSFSTLEIQRTEQGDSAMYLCASSLGDRDRQALHFGNGTRLTVT.

CDR3 sequence (DNA): TGTGCCAGCAGCTTAGGGGAGACGGGGAAAGAGACCCAGTACTTC. It encodes CASSLGETGKETQYF. This chain uses TRBV7-9 with TRBJ2-5; D is possibly TRBD2 (5 bases). The CDR3 is 15 residues long. From germline, CDR1 is SEHNR and CDR2 FQNEAQ (reference sequence). V gave up 1 base and J gave up 3 bases, with 12 bases separating them.

The DNA of the CDR3 is TGTGCCAGCAGTTACCTTAGCGCTCAAGAGACCCAGTACTTC. Its protein product is CASSYLSAQETQYF. This chain uses TRBV6-5 with TRBJ2-5; maybe TRBD2 (5 bases). Per germline, CDR1 MNHEY and CDR2 SVGAGI. V dropped 2 bases and J dropped 2 bases, with 9 bases sitting between them. CDR3 length: 14 residues.

The rearrangement links TRBV5-6 to TRBJ2-6; D remains ambiguous. Germline-derived CDR1 and CDR2 are SGHDT and YYEEEE. Trimming removed 3 bases at V and 0 bases at J, with 10 bases between. The CDR3 extends over 16 amino acids. The chain's CDR3 is CASSSATDSGANVLTF. Written as DNA, the CDR3 is TGTGCCAGCAGCTCCGCGACGGACTCTGGGGCCAACGTCCTGACTTTC.

This chain joins TRBV5-1 and TRBJ1-2; the D is unclear. Germline-derived CDR1 and CDR2 are SGHRS and YFSETQ. Trimming shortened V by 0 bases and J by 0 bases, and 9 bases separated the two germline ends. CDR3 length: 15 residues. The CDR3: CASSLGVPANYGYTF. The DNA of the CDR3 is TGCGCCAGCAGCTTGGGGGTCCCTGCTAACTATGGCTACACCTTC.

The rearrangement links TRBV25-1 to TRBJ1-1; D may be TRBD1 (5 bases). The germline V and J ends were trimmed by 8 bases and 7 bases, with 11 bases remaining between them. CDR1 is MGHDK and CDR2 is SYGVNS in the germline V gene. The CDR3 has 11 amino acids. The CDR3 nucleotides are TGTGCCAGCGGAAGTGACAGTGAAGCTTTCTTT. Protein product: CASGSDSEAFF. The entire variable domain, with the rest obtained from reference TRBV25-1 and TRBJ1-1, is as follows: EADIYQTPRYLVIGTGKKITLECSQTMGHDKMYWYQQDPGMELHLIHYSYGVNSTEKGDLSSESTVSRIRTEHFPLTLESARPSHTSQYLCASGSDSEAFFGQGTRLTVV.

V is TRBV30 and J is TRBJ1-6; 8 bases fit TRBD1. The CDR3 sequence is 14 residues long. Losses at the gene ends were 2 bases for V and 8 bases for J; bases not matched to a gene: 5. Germline CDR1 and CDR2: GTSNPN and SVGIG (reference sequence). The CDR3 region is CAWSTGQGYSPLHF. The CDR3 nucleotides are TGTGCCTGGAGTACCGGACAGGGCTATTCACCCCTCCACTTT.

The CDR3 reads CASSLVGLGQGSYEQYF. The CDR3 DNA is TGCGCCAGCAGCTTGGTAGGCCTGGGACAGGGATCCTACGAGCAGTACTTC. The J gene is TRBJ2-7, the V gene TRBV5-1, with TRBD1 matching over 9 bases. After removal of 0 bases from V and 1 base from J, the junction contained 8 bases not matched to a gene. In germline, CDR1 is SGHRS, CDR2 YFSETQ. CDR3 length: 17 amino acids.

The V and J genes are TRBV5-1 and TRBJ2-5; D might be TRBD1 (6 bases). The CDR3 loop spans 11 amino acids. Trimming left V 4 bases short and J 10 bases short, with 11 bases between. Germline assignment: CDR1 SGHRS and CDR2 YFSETQ. For the CDR3, the DNA is TGCGCCAGCAGCGGACAGACAGTCCAGTACTTC. Its protein product is CASSGQTVQYF.